The rows below give T cell receptor beta chains drawn from one sample of a study of regulatory T cells in long-lasting Graves disease. One entry per CDR3 protein results from TCRdb running MiXCR on the multiplex PCR reads. The sample contains about 420,000 distinct CDR3 sequences, roughly 15% of which appear only once. Another study also made use of these data, one on T cells in Graves' hyperthyroidism and ophthalmopathy.

Sequencing used peripheral blood mononuclear cells (PBMCs), obtained at new diagnosis, from a patient treated with antithyroid drugs. These receptors were collected from a woman between 18 and 29 years old with Graves disease. Each CDR3 is given with its conserved first and last residue. A D gene is named only where the DNA matches it firmly. Expanded clones are given a class, and other clones once, few, many or no size at all.

d_gene	j_gene	v_gene	abundance	CDR3aa	CDR3nt
-	TRBJ1-1	TRBV18	many	CASSPTGQGTEAFF	TGTGCCAGCTCACCAACCGGGCAGGGCACTGAAGCTTTCTTT
TRBD2	TRBJ2-1	TRBV6-1	few	CASSGRTSGPGSYNEQFF	TGTGCCAGCAGTGGAAGGACTAGCGGACCGGGCTCCTACAATGAGCAGTTCTTC
TRBD1	TRBJ1-1	TRBV5-1	few	CASSLEGQGELYTEAFF	TGCGCCAGCAGCTTGGAAGGACAGGGTGAATTGTACACTGAAGCTTTCTTT
TRBD2	TRBJ2-7	TRBV6-2/TRBV6-3	many	CASIPAGGPGEQYF	TGTGCCAGCATCCCAGCGGGAGGGCCGGGGGAGCAGTACTTC
TRBD1	TRBJ1-4	TRBV7-2	-	CASSLGPGQGPGTNEKLFF	TGTGCCAGCAGCTTAGGCCCGGGACAGGGGCCAGGAACTAATGAAAAACTGTTTTTT
-	TRBJ2-3	TRBV6-1	many	CATGQTHTDTQYF	TGTGCCACCGGACAAACCCACACAGATACGCAGTATTTT
-	TRBJ2-1	TRBV7-9	few	CASSLEGNYNEQFF	TGTGCCAGCAGCTTAGAGGGTAATTACAATGAGCAGTTCTTC
-	TRBJ2-2	TRBV28	many	CASSFSTYTGELFF	TGTGCCAGCAGTTTTTCCACCTACACCGGGGAGCTGTTTTTT
-	TRBJ2-7	TRBV28	many	CASSLSVSYEQYF	TGTGCCAGCAGTTTATCCGTTTCCTACGAGCAGTACTTC
TRBD2	TRBJ2-7	TRBV7-9	-	CASRSGGGTEQYF	TGTGCCAGCAGATCCGGGGGGGGGACCGAGCAGTACTTC
TRBD2	TRBJ2-1	TRBV20-1	many	CSASPTSGRVDEQFF	TGCAGTGCTAGTCCGACTAGCGGGAGAGTAGATGAGCAGTTCTTC
TRBD1	TRBJ2-5	TRBV6-2/TRBV6-3	few	CASRKTGAPQETQYF	TGTGCCAGCAGAAAAACAGGGGCCCCCCAAGAGACCCAGTACTTC
-	TRBJ1-2	TRBV28	many	CASSFSGRHGYTF	TGTGCCAGCAGTTTTTCCGGGAGGCATGGCTACACCTTC
-	TRBJ2-1	TRBV12-3/TRBV12-4	many	CASSFAGGRTDNEQFF	TGTGCCAGCAGTTTCGCCGGAGGCAGGACGGACAATGAGCAGTTCTTC
-	TRBJ2-1	TRBV11-2	many	CASSLVETDNEQFF	TGTGCCAGCAGCTTAGTCGAGACGGACAATGAGCAGTTCTTC
-	TRBJ1-4	TRBV6-2/TRBV6-3	many	CASSEGTDEKLFF	TGTGCCAGCAGTGAAGGGACGGATGAAAAACTGTTTTTT
-	TRBJ1-1	TRBV28	-	CASTSFTEAFF	TGTGCCAGCACCTCCTTCACTGAAGCTTTCTTT
-	TRBJ1-1	TRBV25-1	-	CASRTGGDFTEAFF	TGTGCCAGCAGAACCGGGGGGGATTTTACTGAAGCTTTCTTT
TRBD2	TRBJ2-3	TRBV29-1	many	CSGKLAGALDTQYF	TGCAGCGGCAAACTAGCGGGAGCGCTAGATACGCAGTATTTT
-	TRBJ2-1	TRBV15	few	CATGPQPVVSGPIGNEQFF	TGTGCCACCGGGCCACAACCCGTTGTTAGCGGACCCATTGGGAATGAGCAGTTCTTC
-	TRBJ2-7	TRBV28	many	CASTQAAGYEQYF	TGTGCCAGCACCCAAGCGGCGGGATACGAGCAGTACTTC
-	TRBJ2-7	TRBV29-1	many	CSVGFSYEQYF	TGCAGCGTTGGGTTTTCCTACGAGCAGTACTTC
-	TRBJ2-3	TRBV30	many	CAWSDSYTDTQYF	TGTGCCTGGAGTGACAGCTACACAGATACGCAGTATTTT
TRBD1	TRBJ2-4	TRBV6-1	-	CASSDGTGLRWYF	TGTGCCAGCAGTGACGGGACAGGTTTGAGGTGGTACTTC
-	TRBJ2-3	TRBV5-6	few	CASSTRTVTDTQYF	TGTGCCAGCAGCACACGGACAGTCACAGATACGCAGTATTTT
-	TRBJ1-3	TRBV6-9	-	CASSYEAAGDTIYF	TGTGCCAGCAGTTACGAGGCGGCGGGGGACACCATATATTTT
-	TRBJ2-7	TRBV5-1	many	CASSLAVSGYEQYF	TGCGCCAGCAGCTTGGCGGTTAGCGGCTACGAGCAGTACTTC
TRBD2	TRBJ2-3	TRBV4-1	few	CASSQEWGTSGTDTQYF	TGCGCCAGCAGCCAAGAGTGGGGGACTAGCGGAACAGATACGCAGTATTTT
-	TRBJ2-7	TRBV2	many	CASGSDRGLDEQYF	TGTGCCAGCGGAAGTGACAGGGGACTAGACGAGCAGTACTTC
TRBD1	TRBJ2-2	TRBV6-2/TRBV6-3	many	CASSIRSPGGDGTGELFF	TGTGCCAGCAGCATTCGGTCCCCAGGGGGCGACGGCACCGGGGAGCTGTTTTTT
TRBD2	TRBJ2-4	TRBV18	-	CASSPLIPSGSLAKNIQYF	TGTGCCAGCTCACCTCTGATTCCTAGCGGGAGTTTGGCCAAAAACATTCAGTACTTC
-	TRBJ2-3	TRBV7-2	few	CASSLRRPDGTDTQYF	TGTGCCAGCAGCTTACGGAGGCCCGACGGCACAGATACGCAGTATTTT
-	TRBJ1-2	TRBV6-1	many	CASARRGSYGYTF	TGTGCCAGCGCTCGGAGGGGTTCCTATGGCTACACCTTC
-	TRBJ2-7	TRBV20-1	many	CSARPPAASYEQYF	TGCAGTGCTAGACCCCCAGCGGCCTCCTACGAGCAGTACTTC
-	TRBJ2-7	TRBV28	many	CASTGGEQYF	TGTGCCAGCACCGGGGGCGAGCAGTACTTC
TRBD2	TRBJ2-1	TRBV2	many	CARNAGAGTYNEQFF	TGTGCCAGAAACGCGGGAGCGGGGACCTACAATGAGCAGTTCTTC
-	TRBJ1-6	TRBV15	-	CATSRDRGSPLHF	TGTGCCACCAGCAGAGATCGGGGATCACCCCTCCACTTT
-	TRBJ1-1	TRBV6-2/TRBV6-3	-	CASSDVWERPGEAFF	TGTGCCAGCAGTGATGTCTGGGAACGGCCGGGTGAAGCTTTCTTT
TRBD1	TRBJ1-1	TRBV6-5	-	CASSYPPGQMNTEAFF	TGTGCCAGCAGTTACCCGCCGGGACAGATGAACACTGAAGCTTTCTTT
TRBD2	TRBJ2-3	TRBV11-2	many	CASTPGLAGSTDTQYF	TGTGCCAGCACCCCGGGACTAGCGGGAAGCACAGATACGCAGTATTTT
-	TRBJ1-1	TRBV15	many	CATSRGGGFGEAFF	TGTGCCACCAGCAGAGGGGGGGGGTTCGGTGAAGCTTTCTTT
-	TRBJ2-6	TRBV2	-	CASSEGESGANVLTF	TGTGCCAGCAGTGAAGGAGAGTCTGGGGCCAACGTCCTGACTTTC
-	TRBJ2-6	TRBV30	-	CAWSVGVTSGANVLTF	TGTGCCTGGAGTGTAGGGGTAACCTCTGGGGCCAACGTCCTGACTTTC
-	TRBJ2-5	TRBV29-1	few	CSVWFSETQYF	TGCAGCGTCTGGTTTTCAGAGACCCAGTACTTC
-	TRBJ2-7	TRBV7-9	many	CASSFSRDYEQYF	TGTGCCAGCAGCTTTTCTAGGGACTACGAGCAGTACTTC
-	TRBJ2-7	TRBV4-1	-	CASSQGETRPEQYF	TGCGCCAGCAGCCAGGGTGAAACTAGACCCGAGCAGTACTTC
-	TRBJ1-1	TRBV9	-	CASSVEGRVLDEAFF	TGTGCCAGCAGCGTAGAGGGCAGGGTCTTAGATGAAGCTTTCTTT
-	TRBJ2-1	TRBV7-9	few	CASSVDSNNEQFF	TGTGCCAGCAGCGTGGACAGCAACAATGAGCAGTTCTTC
-	TRBJ2-7	TRBV28	many	CASSLSSKIHEQYF	TGTGCCAGCAGTTTATCCTCTAAAATCCACGAGCAGTACTTC
-	TRBJ2-3	TRBV6-4	-	CASSPVAGSTDTQYF	TGTGCCAGCAGTCCGGTGGCGGGATCCACAGATACGCAGTATTTT